This entry lists 17 T cell receptor beta chains sequenced from one sample in a study of patients and donors after allogeneic stem cell transplantation. TCRdb ran MiXCR on the RT-PCR reads and lists one entry per CDR3 protein. The sample carries 100,000 to 130,000 distinct CDR3 sequences, 35% recorded once. The sequencing input was blood, either unsorted or a sorted T cell fraction (not recorded which). The receptors derive from a human donor who was either an allogeneic HSCT recipient or a stem cell or donor lymphocyte infusion donor (not recorded which). It is not recorded whose cells these are; they may come from a transplant donor.

This rearrangement joins TRBV12-5 to TRBJ2-5; TRBD1 matches at 7 bases. Germline CDR1 LGHNT, CDR2 FRNRAP. With V trimmed by 4 bases and J by 1 base, 0 bases remained unmatched. This CDR3 is 13 amino acids long. The CDR3 DNA reads as TGTGCTAGTGGTTGGACAGGCCAAGAGACCCAGTACTTC. It yields the protein CASGWTGQETQYF. The complete variable domain, with remaining parts taken from reference TRBV12-5 and TRBJ2-5, reads DARVTQTPRHKVTEMGQEVTMRCQPILGHNTVFWYRQTMMQGLELLAYFRNRAPLDDSGMPKDRFSAEMPDATLATLKIQPSEPRDSAVYFCASGWTGQETQYFGPGTRLLVL.

A single count supports this clonotype. As DNA, the CDR3 is TGCGCCAGCAGCCAAGGTTTGCCTCTGGGCGAGCAGTACTTC. Its protein is CASSQGLPLGEQYF. This chain uses TRBV4-1 with TRBJ2-7; D is unresolved. The germline V gene encodes CDR1 MGHRA and CDR2 YSYEKL. This CDR3 region has 14 residues. Trimming shortened V by 1 base and J by 6 bases, and 13 bases separated the two germline ends.

The table lists this clonotype with a few counts. The J gene is TRBJ1-2, the V gene TRBV7-2; 7 bases align to TRBD1. The CDR3 is made up of 13 amino acids. In germline, CDR1 is SGHTA, CDR2 FQGNSA. Germline trimming cut 5 bases from V and 2 bases from J; bases unmatched to any gene: 2. The CDR3 loop is CASSQTGNYGYTF. The CDR3 DNA reads TGTGCCAGCAGCCAGACAGGGAACTATGGCTACACCTTC.

The rearrangement joins TRBV24-1 to TRBJ2-1; possible D gene TRBD1, 5 bases. Per germline, CDR1 KGHDR and CDR2 SFDVKD. The ends were cut back, 10 bases at V and 3 bases at J, with 15 bases in the middle. This CDR3 has 14 residues. This CDR3 is CATSTERNYNEQFF. CDR3 coding DNA: TGTGCCACTTCGACAGAGAGGAACTACAATGAGCAGTTCTTC.

J is TRBJ2-7 and V is TRBV5-1, with D possibly TRBD1 on 6 matching bases. V was trimmed by 1 base and J by 3 bases, leaving 8 bases between them. The germline V gene encodes CDR1 SGHRS and CDR2 YFSETQ. This CDR3 spans 13 amino acids. The CDR3 DNA follows: TGCGCCAGCAGCTTGACAGGGATCTACGAGCAGTACTTC. Translating gives CASSLTGIYEQYF. The full variable domain, rest sourced from reference TRBV5-1 and TRBJ2-7, is KAGVTQTPRYLIKTRGQQVTLSCSPISGHRSVSWYQQTPGQGLQFLFEYFSETQRNKGNFPGRFSGRQFSNSRSEMNVSTLELGDSALYLCASSLTGIYEQYFGPGTRLTVT.

The chain is built from TRBV14 and TRBJ1-2, with a tentative D call TRBD1 (6 bases). Trimming cost V 1 base and J 7 bases, with 19 bases left between them. Germline CDR1 reads SGHDN; CDR2 reads FVKESK. The CDR3 contains 16 residues. The CDR3 protein is CASSQVGLEGVRGYTF. The CDR3, as DNA: TGTGCCAGCAGCCAAGTTGGGCTCGAGGGGGTACGTGGCTACACCTTC.

The V gene is TRBV4-3, the J gene TRBJ2-7; D is ambiguous. The V end lost 0 bases, the J end lost 3 bases, and 6 bases lay between the germline ends. CDR1 is LGHNA and CDR2 is YSLEER in the germline V gene. CDR3 length: 13 residues. As DNA, the CDR3 is TGCGCCAGCAGCCAAGAAGCTCACTACGAGCAGTACTTC. Translated, it gives CASSQEAHYEQYF.

V gene TRBV12-3 or TRBV12-4 combines with J gene TRBJ2-4, with a tentative D call TRBD2 (5 bases). The CDR3 runs 16 residues. V was cut by 3 bases and J by 0 bases, with 12 bases left in between. CDR3 DNA: TGTGCCAGCAGTTTTCTCTTCGGGATAGCCAAAAACATTCAGTACTTC. Amino acid sequence: CASSFLFGIAKNIQYF.

The chain combines TRBV4-3 with TRBJ2-3; possibly TRBD2 for D (5 bases). From germline, CDR1 is LGHNA and CDR2 YSLEER. V was cut by 5 bases and J by 2 bases, with 17 bases left in between. The CDR3 extends over 16 amino acids. The CDR3 coding sequence is TGCGCCAGCAGCTCGGCGAGGGCCGGGGTCACAGATACGCAGTATTTT. Its translation is CASSSARAGVTDTQYF.

This chain uses TRBV4-2 with TRBJ2-1; 9 bases agree with TRBD2. V lost 1 base and J lost 6; bases outside the gene matches: 10. This CDR3 is 17 amino acids long. The germline V gene has CDR1 LGHNA and CDR2 YNFKEQ. CDR3 residues: CASSQGTGLARGNEQFF. The CDR3 nucleotides are TGTGCCAGCAGCCAAGGCACGGGACTAGCTCGGGGCAATGAGCAGTTCTTC.

The rearrangement links TRBV10-3 to TRBJ2-7; D may be TRBD2 (5 bases). CDR3 length: 15 residues. Germline CDR1 is ENHRY and CDR2 is SYGVKD. With 4 bases removed from V and 0 bases from J, the gap between germline ends came to 13 bases. The CDR3, as DNA: TGTGCCATCAGTGGGGTAGGGAGAAGCTCCTACGAGCAGTACTTC. This gives the protein CAISGVGRSSYEQYF.

The chain has TRBV12-3 or TRBV12-4 and TRBJ2-1, with 8 bases identical to TRBD2. V was pared by 4 bases and J by 9 bases, with 14 bases of the junction left unmatched. The CDR3 covers 16 residues. CDR3: CASSSNGGRLGGEQFF. As DNA, the CDR3 is TGTGCCAGCAGTTCTAATGGCGGGAGGCTCGGCGGTGAGCAGTTCTTC.

This clonotype was seen only a few times. The chain has TRBV7-9 and TRBJ1-1; D not resolved. Per germline, CDR1 SEHNR and CDR2 FQNEAQ (reference sequence). This CDR3 is built from 14 residues. The V and J ends lost 5 bases and 4 bases respectively, with 14 bases between them. The chain's CDR3 is CASSPDPKGTEAFF. CDR3 in DNA: TGTGCCAGCAGCCCAGATCCTAAGGGCACTGAAGCTTTCTTT. Full variable domain (outside the CDR3, taken from reference TRBV7-9 and TRBJ1-1): DTGVSQNPRHKITKRGQNVTFRCDPISEHNRLYWYRQTLGQGPEFLTYFQNEAQLEKSRLLSDRFSAERPKGSFSTLEIQRTEQGDSAMYLCASSPDPKGTEAFFGQGTRLTVV.

This clonotype has only one observation. This chain connects TRBV12-3 or TRBV12-4 to TRBJ2-5, with TRBD2 matching over 12 bases. Trimming took 7 bases from V and 6 from J; bases not matched to a gene: 6. The CDR3 extends over 14 amino acids. The chain's CDR3 is CASTNGLAGQTQYF. For the CDR3, the DNA is TGTGCCAGCACCAACGGACTAGCGGGACAGACCCAGTACTTC.

The chain carries TRBV11-2 and TRBJ2-1; 11 bases align to TRBD2. From germline, CDR1 is SGHAT and CDR2 FQNNGV. Trimming cost V 5 bases and J 8 bases; bases outside gene matches: 8. The CDR3 loop spans 15 amino acids. The DNA for the CDR3 is TGTGCCAGCAGCCCCTCTAGCGGGAGGAGGGATGAGCAGTTCTTC. This gives the protein CASSPSSGRRDEQFF.

The chain couples TRBV4-3 to TRBJ2-5, with TRBD2 as a possible D gene (6 bases). The germline V gene encodes CDR1 LGHNA and CDR2 YSLEER. This CDR3 contains 15 residues. V dropped 0 bases and J dropped 4 bases, with 12 bases sitting between them. The CDR3 sequence: CASSQDPIAAETQYF. The CDR3 nucleotides are TGCGCCAGCAGCCAAGATCCGATAGCGGCAGAGACCCAGTACTTC.

The gene calls are TRBV12-3 or TRBV12-4 and TRBJ2-7; D unclear. V lost 0 bases and J 4 bases, leaving 7 bases between the germline ends. CDR3 size: 13 residues. CDR3 nucleotides: TGTGCCAGCAGTTTAGCGGCCCGTTACGAGCAGTACTTC. Translation gives CASSLAARYEQYF.